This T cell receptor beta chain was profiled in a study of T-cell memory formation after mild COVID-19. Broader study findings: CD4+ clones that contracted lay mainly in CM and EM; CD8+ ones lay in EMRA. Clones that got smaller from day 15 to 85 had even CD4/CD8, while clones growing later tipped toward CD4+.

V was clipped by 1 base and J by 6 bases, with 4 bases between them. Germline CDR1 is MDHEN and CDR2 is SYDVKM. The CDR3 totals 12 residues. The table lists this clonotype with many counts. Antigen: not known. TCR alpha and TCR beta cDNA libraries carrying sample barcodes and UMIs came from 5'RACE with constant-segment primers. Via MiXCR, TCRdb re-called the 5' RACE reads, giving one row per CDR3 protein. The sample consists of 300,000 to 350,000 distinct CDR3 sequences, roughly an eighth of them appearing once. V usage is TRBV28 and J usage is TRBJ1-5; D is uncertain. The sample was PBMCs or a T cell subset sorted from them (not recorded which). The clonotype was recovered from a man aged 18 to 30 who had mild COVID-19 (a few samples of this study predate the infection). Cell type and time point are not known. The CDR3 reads CASSLYRQPQHF. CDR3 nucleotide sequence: TGTGCCAGCAGTTTATACCGTCAGCCCCAGCATTTT.